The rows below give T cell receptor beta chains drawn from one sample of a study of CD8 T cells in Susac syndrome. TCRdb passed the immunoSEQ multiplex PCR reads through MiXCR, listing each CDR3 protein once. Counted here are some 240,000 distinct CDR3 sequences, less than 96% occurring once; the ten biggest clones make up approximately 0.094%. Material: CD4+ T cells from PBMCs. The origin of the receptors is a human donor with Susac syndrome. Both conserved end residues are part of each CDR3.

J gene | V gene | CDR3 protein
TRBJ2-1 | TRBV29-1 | CSVLGTGGYGEEQFF
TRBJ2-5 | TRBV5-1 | CASSLRTRQETQYF
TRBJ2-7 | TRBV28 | CASSLIQYEQYF
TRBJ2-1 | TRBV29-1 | CSVRGRGPSSYNEQFF
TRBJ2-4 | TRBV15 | CATRARGLALNIQYF
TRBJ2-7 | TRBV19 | CASSRTSGRYYEQYF
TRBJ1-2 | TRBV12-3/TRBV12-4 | CASSYHFVGYTF
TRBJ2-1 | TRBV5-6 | CASSLRPGGYNEQFF
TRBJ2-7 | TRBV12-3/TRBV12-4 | CATGGVGGLHEQYF
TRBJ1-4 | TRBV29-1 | CSVGTGNEKLFF
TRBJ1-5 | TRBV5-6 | CASSREYNQPQHF
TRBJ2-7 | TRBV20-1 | CSARGQGHYEQYF
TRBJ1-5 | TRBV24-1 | CATSDAQGARRHF
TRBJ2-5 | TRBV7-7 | CASSFQQGHRETQYF
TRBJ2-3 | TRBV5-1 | CASVGLAHTDTQYF
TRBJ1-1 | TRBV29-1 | CSVEVYGRITEAFF
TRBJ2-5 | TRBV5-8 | CASSWALGETQYF
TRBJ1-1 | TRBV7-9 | CAIEGATNTEAFF
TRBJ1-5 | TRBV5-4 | CASSLAGQSNQPQHF
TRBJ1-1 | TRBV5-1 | CASRKITGVGDTEAFF
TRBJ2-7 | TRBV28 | CASSEGRAEGGEQYF
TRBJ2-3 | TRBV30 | CAWSLRSSDTQYF
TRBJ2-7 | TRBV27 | CASSLMGYEQYF
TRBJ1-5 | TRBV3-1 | CASSQMQESNQPQHF